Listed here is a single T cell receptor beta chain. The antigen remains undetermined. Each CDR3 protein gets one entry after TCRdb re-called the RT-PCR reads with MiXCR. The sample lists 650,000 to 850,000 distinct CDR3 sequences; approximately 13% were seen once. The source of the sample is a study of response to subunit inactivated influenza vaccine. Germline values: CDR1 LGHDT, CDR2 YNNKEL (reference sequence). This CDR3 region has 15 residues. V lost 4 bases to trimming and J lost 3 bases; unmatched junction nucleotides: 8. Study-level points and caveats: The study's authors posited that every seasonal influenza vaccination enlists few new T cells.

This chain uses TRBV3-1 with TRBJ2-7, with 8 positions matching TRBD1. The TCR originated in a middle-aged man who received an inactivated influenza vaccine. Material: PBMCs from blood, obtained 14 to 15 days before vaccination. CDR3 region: CASSRTTGVNYEQYF. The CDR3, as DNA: TGTGCCAGCAGCCGGACGACAGGGGTGAACTACGAGCAGTACTTC.